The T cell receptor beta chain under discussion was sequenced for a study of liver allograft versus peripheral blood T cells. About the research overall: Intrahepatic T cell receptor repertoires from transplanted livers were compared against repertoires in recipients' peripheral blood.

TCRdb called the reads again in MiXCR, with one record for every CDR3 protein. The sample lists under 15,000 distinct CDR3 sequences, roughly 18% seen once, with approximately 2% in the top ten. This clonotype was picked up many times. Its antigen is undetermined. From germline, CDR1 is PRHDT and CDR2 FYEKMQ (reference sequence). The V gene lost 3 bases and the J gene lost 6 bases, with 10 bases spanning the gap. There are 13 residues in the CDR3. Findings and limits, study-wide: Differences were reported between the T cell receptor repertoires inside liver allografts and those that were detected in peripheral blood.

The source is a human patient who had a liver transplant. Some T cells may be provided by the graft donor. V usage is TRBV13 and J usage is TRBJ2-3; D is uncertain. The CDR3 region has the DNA TGTGCCAGCAGCTTTTGGCGCAGGGATACGCAGTATTTT. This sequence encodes CASSFWRRDTQYF.